These 10 T cell receptor beta chains were sequenced from one sample in a study of tumor and adjacent non-tumor tissue in lung cancer. The template was RNA from unsorted bulk tissue. Three rounds of nested PCR, following a modified ARM-PCR protocol, produced the TCRbeta library. TCRdb used MiXCR to reprocess the multiplex PCR reads, holding one entry per CDR3 protein. The sample yields 89,000 or so distinct CDR3 sequences, 61% seen once. The specimen was lung tumor tissue. These receptors all stem from a man in his 70s with non-small cell lung cancer.

Only a few counts were recorded for this clonotype. This chain uses TRBV18 with TRBJ1-1, with no clear D. The germline CDR1 and CDR2 sequences are KGHSH and LQKENI. V was shortened by 0 bases and J by 1 base, with 9 bases between the two germline ends. CDR3 size: 15 residues. The CDR3 spells CASSPPRKGNTEAFF. The DNA of the CDR3 is TGTGCCAGCTCACCACCTAGGAAAGGGAACACTGAAGCTTTCTTT.

The chain has TRBV29-1 and TRBJ2-1; perhaps TRBD2 as D (5 bases). V dropped 4 bases and J dropped 9 bases, with 22 bases sitting between them. Germline V gives CDR1 SQVTM, CDR2 ANQGSEA. The CDR3 consists of 15 residues. Here the CDR3 reads CSVAYSGEPKGEQFF. The DNA of the CDR3 is TGCAGCGTTGCGTACAGCGGTGAACCAAAGGGTGAGCAGTTCTTC.

This clonotype was seen at least ten times. The V gene is TRBV29-1, the J gene TRBJ2-5; D unresolved. The CDR3 extends over 13 amino acids. Between the trimmed V and J ends, which lost 3 bases and 3 bases, there was a span of 11 bases. The germline V gene has CDR1 SQVTM and CDR2 ANQGSEA. The chain's CDR3 is CSVEAGVEETQYF. The CDR3 DNA reads TGCAGCGTTGAGGCTGGGGTGGAAGAGACCCAGTACTTC.

Worth noting for this clonotype: Mismatch with germline at one junction end may stem from a read error. This chain links TRBV11-2 with TRBJ2-3; TRBD2 is a possible D gene (5 bases). The CDR3 has 15 amino acids. Germline loops: CDR1 SGHAT, CDR2 FQNNGV. CDR3 in DNA: TGTGCCAGCAACTTAGAAGGAGCGTTACGGGGTGGGCGGTATTTT. This sequence encodes CASNLEGALRGGRYF.

The genes are TRBV11-2 and TRBJ2-1; 11 bases agree with TRBD2. J gave up 4 bases and V 9 bases, and 23 bases lay outside the gene matches. The CDR3 totals 20 residues. Germline V gives CDR1 SGHAT, CDR2 FQNNGV. CDR3 nucleotides: TGTGCCAGTAGTATCCGGGGGGGGGCAGGGAGACTAGCGGGGTACAATGAGCAGTTCTTC. It translates to CASSIRGGAGRLAGYNEQFF. The full variable domain, with the rest looked up from reference TRBV11-2 and TRBJ2-1, is EAGVAQSPRYKIIEKRQSVAFWCNPISGHATLYWYQQILGQGPKLLIQFQNNGVVDDSQLPKDRFSAERLKGVDSTLKIQPAKLEDSAVYLCASSIRGGAGRLAGYNEQFFGPGTRLTVL.

This clonotype was seen at least ten times. In DNA, the CDR3 is TGTGCCATAACAACACATTCTGCGGGTGAGCAGTTCTTC. This sequence encodes CAITTHSAGEQFF. This chain links TRBV10-3 with TRBJ2-1; a possible D gene is TRBD2 (5 bases). V gave up 9 bases and J gave up 9 bases, with 18 bases separating them. The CDR3 covers 13 residues. Germline CDR1 and CDR2: ENHRY and SYGVKD.

Regarding this clonotype: At one of its ends the junction is not consistent with the germline gene, which may arise from a read error. The chain joins TRBV4-1 to TRBJ2-7; 8 nucleotides align to TRBD1. The CDR3 is 16 residues long. The germline gives CDR1 MGHRA, CDR2 YSYEKL. CDR3 bases: TGCGCCACCAGCCACGACTGGACAGGGACGGGATACGAGCAATACTTC. Translation: CATSHDWTGTGYEQYF.

The chain is built from TRBV28 and TRBJ2-7; 9 bases agree with TRBD1. With 5 bases clipped from V and 5 bases from J, the junction kept 1 base outside the gene matches. The CDR3 runs to 12 residues. Germline values: CDR1 MDHEN, CDR2 SYDVKM. The CDR3 here is CASSNRGHEQYF. DNA of the CDR3: TGTGCCAGCAGTAACAGGGGGCACGAGCAGTACTTC.

Turning to this clonotype: Just one base apart from a much larger clone, this may be a read error. The V gene is TRBV5-1, the J gene TRBJ1-1, with a weak D call TRBD1 (6 bases). The V end was cut by 0 bases, the J end by 7 bases, with 19 bases between. Germline V gene data show CDR1 as SGHRS and CDR2 as YFSETQ. The CDR3 extends over 16 amino acids. The CDR3 loop reads CASSLGLTGMANEAFF. DNA for the CDR3: TGCGCCAGCAGCTTGGGATTAACAGGGATGGCCAATGAAGCTTTCTTT.

Points on this clonotype: Since the CDR3 does not end with the conserved phenylalanine or tryptophan, this likely comes from a read error. It is unclear where the CDR3 begins or ends on the DNA, so no DNA is shown, and the CDR3 is as TCRdb lists it. V and J are TRBV12-3 or TRBV12-4 and TRBJ2-5; the DNA was not used to check the table's D call, TRBD1. The CDR3 length is 14 residues, termini included. The CDR3 loop reads CASSSTAGRETQNY.